Given below is one TCR beta chain in context. Its antigen is still unknown. The sample belongs to a study of shared clonotypes between healthy human individuals. Study background: CD4 naive cells filled three plates per donor, CD4 memory three, CD8 naive two and CD8 memory one. Overall study results and limits: Of the naive CD4 clonotypes, approximately 5% were shared across a few donors. Estimated richness values were generally larger in naive subsets than in memory subsets.

Profiling relied on immunoSEQ multiplex PCR, and the TCRdb table lists in-frame clones only, not all of them. The sample holds around 1,900,000 clones, 93% seen once. As defined, naive CD8 cells were CD45RO-negative and positively selected for CCR7, with terminally differentiated effector memory CD45RA+ cells excluded. CDR1 and CDR2 from the germline V gene are LNHDA and SQIVND (reference sequence). With 3 bases removed from V and 6 bases from J, the gap between germline ends came to 15 bases. The CDR3 covers 14 residues. The sample consisted of naive CD8+ T cells from PBMCs. The chain combines TRBV19 with TRBJ2-7; the D gene is possibly TRBD2 (5 bases). This TCR came from a man aged 18-30 years in good health. Some clones in this sample may be carry-over from other donors' samples. The CDR3 loop reads CASSIGGFLFEQYF. DNA for the CDR3: TGTGCCAGTAGTATTGGCGGGTTTTTGTTCGAGCAGTACTTC.